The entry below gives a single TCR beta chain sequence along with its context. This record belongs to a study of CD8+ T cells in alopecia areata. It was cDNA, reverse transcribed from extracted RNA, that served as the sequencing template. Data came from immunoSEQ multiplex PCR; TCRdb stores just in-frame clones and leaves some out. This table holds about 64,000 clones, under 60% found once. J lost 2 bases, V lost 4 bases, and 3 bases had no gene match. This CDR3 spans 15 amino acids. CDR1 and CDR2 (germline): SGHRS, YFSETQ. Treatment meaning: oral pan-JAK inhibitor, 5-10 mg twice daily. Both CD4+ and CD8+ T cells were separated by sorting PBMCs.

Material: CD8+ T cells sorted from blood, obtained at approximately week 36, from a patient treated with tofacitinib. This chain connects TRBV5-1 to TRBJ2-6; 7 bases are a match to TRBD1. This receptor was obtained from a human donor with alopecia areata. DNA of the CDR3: TGCGCCAGCAGCACAACAGGGGCTGGGGCCAACGTCCTGACTTTC. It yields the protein CASSTTGAGANVLTF. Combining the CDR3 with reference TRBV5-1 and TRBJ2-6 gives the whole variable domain KAGVTQTPRYLIKTRGQQVTLSCSPISGHRSVSWYQQTPGQGLQFLFEYFSETQRNKGNFPGRFSGRQFSNSRSEMNVSTLELGDSALYLCASSTTGAGANVLTFGAGSRLTVL.